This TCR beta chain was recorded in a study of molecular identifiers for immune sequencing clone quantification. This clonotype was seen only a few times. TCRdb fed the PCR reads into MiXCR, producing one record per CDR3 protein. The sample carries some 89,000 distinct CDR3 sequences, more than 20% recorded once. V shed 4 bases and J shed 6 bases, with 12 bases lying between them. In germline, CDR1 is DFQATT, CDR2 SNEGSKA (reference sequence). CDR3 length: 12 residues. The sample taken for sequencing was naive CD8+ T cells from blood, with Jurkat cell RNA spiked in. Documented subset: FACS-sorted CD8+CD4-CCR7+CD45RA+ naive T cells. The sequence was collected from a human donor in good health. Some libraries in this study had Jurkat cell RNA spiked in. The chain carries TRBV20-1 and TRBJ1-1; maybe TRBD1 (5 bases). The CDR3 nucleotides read TGCAGTGCTATCCGGTGGGGGGCTGAAGCTTTCTTT. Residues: CSAIRWGAEAFF.